This passage covers 9 T cell receptor beta chains from one sample sequenced in a study of radiotherapy plus CTLA-4 blockade in lung cancer. Clones were sequenced by immunoSEQ multiplex PCR, and TCRdb holds only the in-frame ones, with some missing. The table has approximately 85,000 clones, 70% to 90% seen once. The sequencing used peripheral blood, collected from a patient treated with radiotherapy plus ipilimumab. These TCRs come from a human donor with non-small cell lung cancer who had a partial response to radiotherapy plus ipilimumab.

A single count supports this clone. The J gene is TRBJ1-5, the V gene TRBV29-1, with D hard to call. Trimming pared 4 bases from V and 0 bases from J, leaving 7 bases between. Germline CDR1 SQVTM, CDR2 ANQGSEA. This CDR3 region has 13 residues. Written as DNA, the CDR3 is TGCAGCGTTGGTCAGAATAGCAATCAGCCCCAGCATTTT. The encoded protein is CSVGQNSNQPQHF.

The chain has TRBV5-1 and TRBJ1-3; 7 nucleotides line up with TRBD1. V lost 4 bases to trimming and J lost 0 bases; unmatched junction nucleotides: 7. Germline CDR1 SGHRS, CDR2 YFSETQ. CDR3 length equals 16 residues. CDR3 residues: CASSRTGQSSGNTIYF. CDR3 in DNA: TGCGCCAGCAGCAGGACGGGACAGAGCTCTGGAAACACCATATATTTT.

CDR3 protein: CASSRGSGGETQYF. The CDR3, as DNA: TGTGCCAGCAGCCGAGGCTCGGGGGGCGAGACCCAGTACTTC. J is TRBJ2-5 and V is TRBV6-6; D may be TRBD2 (7 bases). The length of the CDR3 is 14 residues. Germline CDR1 MNHNY, CDR2 SVGAGI (reference sequence). V was trimmed by 6 bases and J by 5 bases, leaving 16 bases between them.

The chain uses TRBV9 and TRBJ2-3, with 8 bases that match TRBD2. The germline CDR1 and CDR2 sequences are SGDLS and YYNGEE. This CDR3 has 16 amino acids. The V and J ends lost 0 bases and 3 bases, in that order; junction bases with no gene match: 6. The CDR3 region is CASSVVGAGETDTQYF. DNA of the CDR3: TGTGCCAGCAGCGTAGTTGGAGCGGGAGAGACAGATACGCAGTATTTT.

CDR3 protein: CASSTWDGLFFNEQFF. DNA for the CDR3: TGTGCCAGCTCAACCTGGGACGGACTATTTTTTAATGAGCAGTTCTTC. The gene calls are TRBV18 and TRBJ2-1, with D possibly being TRBD2 (6 bases). Deletions cut 5 bases from V and 7 bases from J, with 21 bases between. CDR1 is KGHSH and CDR2 is LQKENI in the germline V gene. CDR3 length equals 16 residues.

The rearrangement uses TRBV6-1 and TRBJ2-7; D gene unclear. The CDR3 is 11 residues long. The germline gives CDR1 MNHNS, CDR2 SASEGT. V was cut by 10 bases and J by 2 bases, with 9 bases left in between. The CDR3 DNA reads as TGTGCCACCAACACCGCCTACGAGCAGTACTTC. Translated, it gives CATNTAYEQYF.

A word on this clone: The same CDR3 is also encoded by other DNA sequences in this sample. This chain joins TRBV2 and TRBJ1-5, with D maybe TRBD1 (5 bases). V lost 6 bases and J 2 bases, leaving 14 bases between the germline ends. The CDR3 extends over 15 amino acids. Per the germline V gene, CDR1 is SNHLY and CDR2 is FYNNEI. The CDR3 nucleotides read TGTGCCAGCAGGGAAACAGGTGTCGGCAATCAGCCCCAGCATTTT. Its protein is CASRETGVGNQPQHF.

The rearrangement joins TRBV7-9 to TRBJ1-5; D not certain. The CDR3 extends over 13 amino acids. V was pared by 2 bases and J by 4 bases, with 6 bases between. Germline V gene lookup returns CDR1 SEHNR and CDR2 FQNEAQ (reference sequence). CDR3 protein: CASSLYENQPQHF. For the CDR3, the DNA is TGTGCCAGCAGCTTATACGAGAATCAGCCCCAGCATTTT.

The chain combines TRBV29-1 with TRBJ2-7; 7 bases align to TRBD1. Per the germline V gene, CDR1 is SQVTM and CDR2 is ANQGSEA. With 3 bases clipped from V and 1 base from J, the junction kept 9 bases outside the gene matches. This CDR3 comprises 15 residues. The CDR3 reads CSVEDRDSSSYEQYF. CDR3 coding DNA: TGCAGCGTTGAGGATCGGGACAGTAGTTCCTACGAGCAGTACTTC.